The 30 T cell receptor beta chains below all came from one sample that was sequenced in a study of T-cell memory formation after mild COVID-19 (dated by TCRdb to the early 2020s). The method was 5' RACE. TCRdb names Illumina NovaSeq 6000 as the instrument used. The public sequencing data were trimmed at Q25 with fastp and processed into clonotypes with MiXCR by TCRdb, which kept only in-frame beta chains. Every distinct CDR3 protein forms one entry, paired with its most common genes and DNA. This sample holds about 430,000 distinct CDR3 sequences; approximately 25% were observed only once. Roughly 9.7% of the sample goes to the ten largest clones. Source material: PBMCs or a T cell subset sorted from them (not recorded which). The receptor set was obtained from an adult woman who had mild COVID-19 (a few samples of this study predate the infection). The sample titles of this study are shuffled in the database, so cell type and time point are left out; the donor was told from shared clones.

The chain couples TRBV29-1 to TRBJ2-7; 7 positions match TRBD1. The CDR3 is 16 amino acids. V was clipped by 0 bases and J by 0 bases; unmatched bases: 8. Germline V gene sequence: CDR1 SQVTM, CDR2 ANQGSEA. CDR3 nucleotides: TGCAGCGTTGAAGATAGGGACAGCGTAAGCTCCTACGAGCAGTACTTC. Protein: CSVEDRDSVSSYEQYF.

This clonotype appeared a single time. V usage is TRBV4-2 and J usage is TRBJ1-4, with TRBD1 matching over 9 bases. CDR3 length: 16 residues. Trimming cost V 4 bases and J 4 bases; bases outside gene matches: 7. Germline V gene lookup returns CDR1 LGHNA and CDR2 YNFKEQ. The CDR3 here is CASSLRTGEDNEKLFF. The CDR3 DNA sequence: TGTGCCAGCAGCCTCCGGACAGGGGAAGATAATGAAAAACTGTTTTTT.

The rearrangement links TRBV30 to TRBJ2-1; the D gene is possibly TRBD1 (6 bases). This CDR3 is built from 14 residues. The germline V gene encodes CDR1 GTSNPN and CDR2 SVGIG (reference sequence). V was cut by 7 bases and J by 4 bases, with 17 bases left in between. CDR3: CAYYGTPSYNEQFF. As DNA, the CDR3 is TGTGCCTACTACGGGACACCCAGTTACAATGAGCAGTTCTTC.

The chain couples TRBV12-3 or TRBV12-4 to TRBJ1-2, with a possible D match to TRBD1 (6 bases). Trimming took off 5 bases at V and 2 bases at J, with 12 bases between the two ends. This CDR3 region has 14 residues. The CDR3 DNA reads as TGTGCCAGCAGTCGGGCCAGGGGAAACTATGGCTACACCTTC. This codes for CASSRARGNYGYTF.

This clonotype was found many times. The gene calls are TRBV10-3 and TRBJ2-7, with TRBD2 matching over 8 bases. Trimming cost V 5 bases and J 1 base; bases outside gene matches: 7. The CDR3 runs to 15 residues. Per germline, CDR1 ENHRY and CDR2 SYGVKD. The CDR3 sequence: CAISTGLGESYEQYF. CDR3 coding DNA: TGTGCCATCAGTACGGGACTAGGCGAATCCTACGAGCAGTACTTC.

The J gene is TRBJ1-1, the V gene TRBV14; D uncertain. The CDR3 sequence is 15 residues long. CDR1 SGHDN and CDR2 FVKESK come from the germline V gene. The V gene lost 3 bases and the J gene lost 0 bases, with 11 bases spanning the gap. Written as DNA, the CDR3 is TGTGCCAGCAGCCAGACAAGATCCATGAACACTGAAGCTTTCTTT. This codes for CASSQTRSMNTEAFF.

This rearrangement joins TRBV6-1 to TRBJ1-2, with D hard to call. Trimming removed 5 bases at V and 3 bases at J, with 10 bases between. Germline loops: CDR1 MNHNS, CDR2 SASEGT. This CDR3 is 13 amino acids long. CDR3 amino acids: CASSTDSYYGYTF. CDR3 nucleotides: TGTGCCAGCAGTACGGATAGCTACTATGGCTACACCTTC.

In DNA form, the CDR3 reads TGTGCCAGCAGCTTCGATACTGGGATGGCACTCACCTTC. It is translated as CASSFDTGMALTF. The rearrangement links TRBV7-9 to TRBJ1-2; D unresolved. Germline V gene data show CDR1 as SEHNR and CDR2 as FQNEAQ (reference sequence). Deletions cut 3 bases from V and 13 bases from J, with 18 bases between. The CDR3 runs 13 residues. Full variable domain (missing parts from reference TRBV7-9 and TRBJ1-2): DTGVSQNPRHKITKRGQNVTFRCDPISEHNRLYWYRQTLGQGPEFLTYFQNEAQLEKSRLLSDRFSAERPKGSFSTLEIQRTEQGDSAMYLCASSFDTGMALTFGSGTRLTVV.

The chain carries TRBV7-8 and TRBJ2-5, with 9 bases aligning to TRBD2. The germline V gene encodes CDR1 SGHVS and CDR2 FQNEAQ. J gave up 7 bases and V 2 bases, and 8 bases lay outside the gene matches. The CDR3 has 15 amino acids. The CDR3 here is CASSLSVGLAGTQYF. Here the CDR3 DNA reads TGTGCCAGCAGCTTATCAGTGGGACTAGCTGGGACCCAGTACTTC. The variable domain in full, with the rest retrieved from reference TRBV7-8 and TRBJ2-5, is GAGVSQSPRYKVAKRGQDVALRCDPISGHVSLFWYQQALGQGPEFLTYFQNEAQLDKSGLPSDRFFAERPEGSVSTLKIQRTQQEDSAVYLCASSLSVGLAGTQYFGPGTRLLVL.

The chain combines TRBV5-1 with TRBJ2-6; D might be TRBD2 (6 bases). Trimming removed 1 base from V and 2 bases from J, with 10 bases in between. This CDR3 has 16 amino acids. CDR1 and CDR2 from the germline V gene are SGHRS and YFSETQ. The CDR3, as DNA: TGCGCCAGCAGCTTGAGACCGGGGGCTGGGGCCAACGTCCTGACTTTC. It codes for CASSLRPGAGANVLTF.

The chain is built from TRBV6-2 or TRBV6-3 and TRBJ1-1; no clear D gene. Germline lookup yields CDR1 MNHEY and CDR2 SVGEGT. CDR3 length: 14 residues. Trimming stripped 0 bases from V and 8 bases from J, with 13 bases between. The CDR3 DNA is TGTGCCAGCAGTTACTCTCGTTGGAGAACAGAAGCTTTCTTT. This translates into CASSYSRWRTEAFF.

The chain employs TRBV3-1 and TRBJ2-1; 16 bases match TRBD2. The V gene's germline CDR1 is LGHDT and CDR2 YNNKEL (reference sequence). The CDR3 sequence is 14 residues long. The ends lost 3 bases at V and 11 bases at J; junction bases unmatched: 1. The CDR3 spells CASSQGLAGGQQFF. DNA of the CDR3: TGTGCCAGCAGCCAGGGACTAGCGGGAGGGCAGCAGTTCTTC.

The V call is TRBV29-1, the J call TRBJ1-2; D remains unclear. The CDR3 contains 15 residues. Germline-derived CDR1 and CDR2 are SQVTM and ANQGSEA. V gave up 0 bases and J gave up 3 bases, with 14 bases separating them. The CDR3: CSVEDREAPHYGYTF. CDR3 bases: TGCAGCGTTGAAGACAGAGAGGCCCCCCACTATGGCTACACCTTC.

The rearrangement uses TRBV24-1 and TRBJ2-7, with D perhaps matching TRBD1 (5 bases). V lost 5 bases and J 3 bases, leaving 10 bases between the germline ends. Germline CDR1 and CDR2: KGHDR and SFDVKD. The CDR3 runs 13 residues. In DNA form, the CDR3 reads TGTGCCACCAGTGGCGGACACCACTACGAGCAGTACTTC. Its translation: CATSGGHHYEQYF.

This clonotype was found a few times. The chain has TRBV5-6 and TRBJ1-2, with 7 bases matching TRBD1. The CDR3 spans 15 residues. Germline values: CDR1 SGHDT, CDR2 YYEEEE. V shed 0 bases and J 6 bases; nucleotides not matched to a gene: 8. The CDR3 nucleotides read TGTGCCAGCAGCTTGGCCGGGACAGTGATCCATGGCTACACCTTC. Translated, it gives CASSLAGTVIHGYTF.

This clonotype was observed a few times. The chain combines TRBV6-5 with TRBJ1-1; D perhaps matches TRBD1 (5 bases). CDR1 is MNHEY, CDR2 SVGAGI, per germline. V dropped 5 bases and J dropped 7 bases, with 14 bases sitting between them. CDR3 length: 13 residues. In nucleotides, the CDR3 is TGTGCCAGCAGTAAACGCCGGGGGAATGAAGCTTTCTTT. Translating it yields CASSKRRGNEAFF.

The CDR3: CASSGTRQGPFLHF. CDR3 nucleotide sequence: TGTGCCAGCAGCGGGACCCGACAGGGCCCTTTCCTCCACTTT. The chain combines TRBV7-9 with TRBJ1-6; 7 positions match TRBD1. CDR3 length: 14 residues. CDR1 and CDR2 (germline): SEHNR, FQNEAQ (reference sequence). V lost 5 bases and J lost 15; bases outside the gene matches: 13. Full variable domain (outside the CDR3, taken from reference TRBV7-9 and TRBJ1-6): DTGVSQNPRHKITKRGQNVTFRCDPISEHNRLYWYRQTLGQGPEFLTYFQNEAQLEKSRLLSDRFSAERPKGSFSTLEIQRTEQGDSAMYLCASSGTRQGPFLHFGNGTRLTVT.

The chain has TRBV5-1 and TRBJ1-1; the D gene is possibly TRBD1 (6 bases). This CDR3 is built from 15 residues. Looked up from germline, CDR1 is SGHRS and CDR2 is YFSETQ. The V end was cut by 0 bases, the J end by 1 base, with 10 bases between. The CDR3 sequence: CASSLGTASNTEAFF. The CDR3 DNA sequence: TGCGCCAGCAGCTTGGGGACAGCTTCGAACACTGAAGCTTTCTTT.

The chain combines TRBV4-2 with TRBJ2-6, with D tentatively TRBD2 (6 bases). CDR3 length: 16 amino acids. Trimming shortened V by 6 bases and J by 2 bases, and 14 bases separated the two germline ends. Germline V gene sequence: CDR1 LGHNA, CDR2 YNFKEQ. DNA for the CDR3: TGTGCCAGCAGACCAAGCTCGGGGGCTGGGGCCAACGTCCTGACTTTC. Protein: CASRPSSGAGANVLTF.

This clonotype was observed a few times. V and J are TRBV6-5 and TRBJ2-5, with a weak D call TRBD2 (6 bases). CDR3 length: 15 residues. V dropped 5 bases and J dropped 0 bases, with 13 bases sitting between them. CDR1 is MNHEY and CDR2 is SVGAGI in the germline V gene. CDR3 in amino acids: CASSRGRGYQETQYF. The CDR3 DNA reads as TGTGCCAGCAGTCGGGGACGGGGGTACCAAGAGACCCAGTACTTC.

The rearrangement links TRBV15 to TRBJ1-5, with 7 nucleotides matching TRBD1. Germline V gives CDR1 LNHNV, CDR2 YYDKDF (reference sequence). The CDR3 is 15 amino acids. The ends lost 1 base at V and 4 bases at J; junction bases unmatched: 4. CDR3 nucleotide sequence: TGTGCCACCAGCAGAGCGACAGGGCCTAATCAGCCCCAGCATTTT. This translates into CATSRATGPNQPQHF.

This chain joins TRBV29-1 and TRBJ2-1, with 14 nucleotides matching TRBD2. V dropped 7 bases and J dropped 7; count of bases not matched to a gene: 6. In germline, CDR1 is SQVTM, CDR2 ANQGSEA. The CDR3 runs 14 residues. CDR3 in DNA: TGCAGCGCCGGGACTAGCGGGAGTATAAATGAGCAGTTCTTC. Residues: CSAGTSGSINEQFF.

This clonotype has only a few counts. The chain is built from TRBV20-1 and TRBJ1-2; D is ambiguous. This CDR3 has 13 residues. The germline gives CDR1 DFQATT, CDR2 SNEGSKA (reference sequence). With 0 bases removed from V and 4 bases from J, the gap between germline ends came to 9 bases. CDR3 in DNA: TGCAGTGCTAGAGACAGGCACACCTATGGCTACACCTTC. It specifies CSARDRHTYGYTF.

This chain connects TRBV27 to TRBJ2-1; 10 positions agree with TRBD2. Germline CDR1 is MNHEY and CDR2 is SMNVEV (reference sequence). CDR3 size: 16 residues. The ends lost 2 bases at V and 6 bases at J; junction bases unmatched: 7. The CDR3 DNA follows: TGTGCCAGCAGTTTAGAGCGACTAGCGGGCTTCAATGAGCAGTTCTTC. This translates into CASSLERLAGFNEQFF.

This chain uses TRBV19 with TRBJ1-1; TRBD1 matches at 9 bases. The V gene end was trimmed by 5 bases and the J gene end by 1 base; junction bases not matched to a gene: 11. The germline gives CDR1 LNHDA, CDR2 SQIVND (reference sequence). This CDR3 is 17 amino acids long. The CDR3 sequence: CASSSLTGGRENTEAFF. For the CDR3, the DNA is TGTGCCAGTAGTTCCTTAACAGGGGGCAGAGAGAACACTGAAGCTTTCTTT.

There are a few counts of this clonotype. The CDR3 sequence is CASSQVMGLANNEQYF. CDR3 in DNA: TGTGCCAGCAGCCAGGTCATGGGCCTAGCGAATAACGAGCAGTACTTC. This sequence joins TRBV14 and TRBJ2-7, with D perhaps TRBD2 (6 bases). Germline values: CDR1 SGHDN, CDR2 FVKESK. The CDR3 is made up of 16 amino acids. V was shortened by 3 bases and J by 5 bases, with 20 bases between the two germline ends.

The V and J genes are TRBV9 and TRBJ2-1; 11 bases align to TRBD1. The germline CDR1 and CDR2 sequences are SGDLS and YYNGEE. V gave up 4 bases and J gave up 7 bases; unmatched junction bases: 10. This CDR3 contains 16 residues. As DNA, the CDR3 is TGTGCCAGCAGCACCTCCGGGACAGGGGGTTCGAATGAGCAGTTCTTC. Its translation is CASSTSGTGGSNEQFF. The full variable domain, rest sourced from reference TRBV9 and TRBJ2-1, is DSGVTQTPKHLITATGQRVTLRCSPRSGDLSVYWYQQSLDQGLQFLIQYYNGEERAKGNILERFSAQQFPDLHSELNLSSLELGDSALYFCASSTSGTGGSNEQFFGPGTRLTVL.

This chain connects TRBV5-5 to TRBJ1-4, with 7 bases matching TRBD1. This CDR3 has 16 amino acids. The junction had 12 bases not matched to a gene; V was cut back by 5 bases and J by 5 bases. Germline V gives CDR1 SGHKS, CDR2 YYEKEE (reference sequence). This CDR3 reads CASSNRGNAKNEKLFF. The CDR3 DNA reads TGTGCCAGCAGTAACAGGGGAAACGCCAAGAATGAAAAACTGTTTTTT.

V gene TRBV7-9 combines with J gene TRBJ1-1; 11 bases agree with TRBD1. Germline V CDR1 and CDR2: SEHNR, FQNEAQ (reference sequence). The CDR3 spans 14 residues. The junction had 5 bases not matched to a gene; V was cut back by 5 bases and J by 6 bases. As DNA, the CDR3 is TGTGCCAGCAGCCCGCCGGGACAGGGGGCTGAAGCTTTCTTT. This sequence encodes CASSPPGQGAEAFF.

This clonotype has more than one count but fewer than ten. The rearrangement uses TRBV12-3 or TRBV12-4 and TRBJ2-1; the match to TRBD1 covers 9 bases. The CDR3 covers 17 residues. Trimming removed 7 bases from V and 6 bases from J; junction bases left unmatched: 16. As DNA, the CDR3 is TGTGCCAGCACCCTATCGACGGACAGGGGACCGCTCAATGAGCAGTTCTTC. It specifies CASTLSTDRGPLNEQFF.